This is a list of T cell receptor beta chains from one sample in a study of cytomegalovirus exposure and HLA in healthy donors. Profiled with immunoSEQ multiplex PCR; TCRdb holds only in-frame clones, not every one. The sample shows roughly 200,000 clones, approximately 79% of them seen only once. Sequenced input: PBMCs. Receptor source: a girl aged 5-17 years in good health and CMV-seropositive. Each CDR3 is given with its conserved first and last residue. Fields, in order: J gene, D gene, V gene, clone size, CDR3 protein, CDR3 DNA. A D gene is named only where the DNA matches it firmly. Clone size, where shown, is once, few, many, or a class for clones that have expanded.

TRBJ2-1 - TRBV5-4 - CASSPLNGRGYNEQFF TGTGCCAGCAGCCCGCTCAACGGGAGAGGCTACAATGAGCAGTTCTTC
TRBJ2-5 - TRBV6-1 few CASTRDYQETQYF TGTGCCAGCACCCGGGACTACCAAGAGACCCAGTACTTC
TRBJ2-4 TRBD1 TRBV25-1 - CASSGGDRVFF TGTGCCAGCAGTGGGGGGGACAGGGTATTCTTC
TRBJ1-2 - TRBV5-8 - CASSLLGDPGRYNYGYTF TGTGCCAGCAGCTTGCTCGGAGACCCCGGGAGATACAACTATGGCTACACCTTC
TRBJ2-3 TRBD1 TRBV29-1 - CSVEAPPGQGSTDTQYF TGCAGCGTTGAAGCTCCACCGGGACAGGGTAGCACAGATACGCAGTATTTT
TRBJ2-2 TRBD2 TRBV4-1 - CASSQGRTSENTGELFF TGCGCCAGCAGCCAGGGAAGGACTAGCGAGAACACCGGGGAGCTGTTTTTT
TRBJ1-2 - TRBV18 few CASSDSNYGYTF TGTGCCAGCTCGGACAGTAACTATGGCTACACCTTC
TRBJ2-2 TRBD1 TRBV10-1 - CASSSDRATGELFF TGCGCCAGCAGTAGCGACAGGGCCACCGGGGAGCTGTTTTTT
TRBJ1-1 - TRBV11-2 - CASSHGVVTEAFF TGTGCCAGCAGCCACGGGGTTGTCACTGAAGCTTTCTTT
TRBJ2-2 TRBD1 TRBV29-1 once CSVSGQGGTGELFF TGCAGCGTTTCCGGACAGGGGGGCACCGGGGAGCTGTTTTTT
TRBJ2-4 - TRBV6-5 once CASSSSQGRGNIQYF TGTGCCAGCAGTTCGTCTCAGGGCAGGGGAAACATTCAGTACTTC
TRBJ2-2 TRBD2 TRBV6-6 - CASSEGLAGAGELFF TGTGCCAGCAGTGAGGGACTAGCGGGGGCCGGGGAGCTGTTTTTT
TRBJ2-3 - TRBV5-1 few CASNSGIHTQYF TGCGCCAGCAACTCAGGGATACATACGCAGTATTTT
TRBJ1-6 - TRBV11-2 once CASSRQRQHNSPLHF TGTGCCAGCAGCCGACAACGACAGCATAATTCACCCCTCCACTTT
TRBJ1-3 TRBD1 TRBV9 few CASSVDTGGVAGNTIYF TGTGCCAGCAGCGTAGATACAGGGGGAGTAGCTGGAAACACCATATATTTT
TRBJ1-2 - TRBV4-3 - CASSQGLAANYGYTF TGCGCCAGCAGCCAAGGCTTGGCGGCCAACTATGGCTACACCTTC
TRBJ1-2 - TRBV12-5 once CASGPWDTQDYTF TGTGCTAGTGGTCCCTGGGACACCCAGGACTACACCTTC
TRBJ2-7 - TRBV6-5 - CASRGRGGSYEQYF TGTGCCAGCAGGGGCAGGGGCGGGTCCTACGAGCAGTACTTC
TRBJ1-2 - TRBV2 - CASSDRGYGYTF TGTGCCAGCAGTGACAGGGGCTATGGCTACACCTTC
TRBJ2-7 - TRBV18 - CASSPLESYEQYF TGTGCCAGCTCACCTCTTGAGTCCTACGAGCAGTACTTC
TRBJ1-2 - TRBV19 - CASRGPDRNYGYTF TGTGCCAGTAGGGGTCCCGACAGAAACTATGGCTACACCTTC
TRBJ2-2 - TRBV7-6 - CASSLQAELFF TGTGCCAGCAGCCTCCAAGCTGAGCTGTTTTTT
TRBJ2-7 - TRBV18 - CASSPGGRERVYEQYF TGTGCCAGCTCACCAGGTGGCCGGGAAAGGGTCTACGAGCAGTACTTC
TRBJ2-7 - TRBV6-1 - CASSEPGYQYF TGTGCCAGCAGTGAACCAGGTTATCAGTACTTC
TRBJ2-2 - TRBV5-4 - CASSLGLTGGELFF TGTGCCAGCAGCCTGGGACTTACGGGGGGGGAGCTGTTTTTT
TRBJ2-7 - TRBV5-4 - CASSSLDRPSYEQYF TGTGCCAGCAGCTCCCTAGACAGGCCCTCCTACGAGCAGTACTTC
TRBJ2-5 TRBD2 TRBV7-2 - CASSRTTSGGAGTQYF TGTGCCAGCAGCCGTACGACTAGCGGGGGGGCAGGGACCCAGTACTTC
TRBJ2-3 TRBD1 TRBV9 - CASSVGDRPEDTQYF TGTGCCAGCAGCGTAGGGGACAGGCCGGAGGATACGCAGTATTTT
TRBJ2-7 TRBD2 TRBV5-4 - CASSLASSGAPYEQYF TGTGCCAGCAGCTTGGCGTCTAGCGGGGCCCCCTACGAGCAGTACTTC
TRBJ1-2 - TRBV18 - CASSPDTNRYGYTF TGTGCCAGCTCACCAGACACCAACCGCTATGGCTACACCTTC
TRBJ2-1 - TRBV4-1 - CASSQGTLIPYNEQFF TGCGCCAGCAGCCAAGGGACTCTAATTCCCTACAATGAGCAGTTCTTC
TRBJ2-2 - TRBV4-3 - CASSQVRGITGELFF TGCGCCAGCAGCCAAGTTCGGGGGATCACCGGGGAGCTGTTTTTT